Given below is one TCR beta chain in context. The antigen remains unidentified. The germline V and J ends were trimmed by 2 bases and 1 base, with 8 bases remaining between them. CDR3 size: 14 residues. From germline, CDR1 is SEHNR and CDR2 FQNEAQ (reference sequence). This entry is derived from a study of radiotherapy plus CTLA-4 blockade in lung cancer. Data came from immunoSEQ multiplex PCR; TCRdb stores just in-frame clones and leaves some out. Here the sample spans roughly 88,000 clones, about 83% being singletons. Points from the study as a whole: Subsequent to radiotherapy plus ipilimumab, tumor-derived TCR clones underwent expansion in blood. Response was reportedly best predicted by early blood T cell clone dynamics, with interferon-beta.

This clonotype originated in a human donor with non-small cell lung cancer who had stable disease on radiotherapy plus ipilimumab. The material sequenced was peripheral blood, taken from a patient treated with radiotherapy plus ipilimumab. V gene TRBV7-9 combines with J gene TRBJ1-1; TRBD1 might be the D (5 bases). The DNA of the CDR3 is TGTGCCAGCAGCTTATGGGGGACGAACACTGAAGCTTTCTTT. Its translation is CASSLWGTNTEAFF.